Sequencing of this T cell receptor (beta chain) was carried out in a study of control samples from healthy donors and cancer patients. The CDR3 has 14 amino acids. Germline lookup yields CDR1 MNHEY and CDR2 SVGAGI. V gave up 2 bases and J gave up 4 bases, with 11 bases separating them. This table comes from immunoSEQ multiplex PCR, and its TCRdb copy is limited to in-frame clones, with some not included. The sample comprises about 130,000 clones, more than 85% of which are singletons, and roughly 1.9% rests with the top ten. The sequence derives from a man between 18 and 35 years old in good health. The source material was blood. This sequence joins TRBV6-5 and TRBJ1-1, with D unresolved. CDR3 nucleotide sequence: TGTGCCAGCAGTTACGACCGGAAGGGCACTGAAGCTTTCTTT. Translating it yields CASSYDRKGTEAFF.